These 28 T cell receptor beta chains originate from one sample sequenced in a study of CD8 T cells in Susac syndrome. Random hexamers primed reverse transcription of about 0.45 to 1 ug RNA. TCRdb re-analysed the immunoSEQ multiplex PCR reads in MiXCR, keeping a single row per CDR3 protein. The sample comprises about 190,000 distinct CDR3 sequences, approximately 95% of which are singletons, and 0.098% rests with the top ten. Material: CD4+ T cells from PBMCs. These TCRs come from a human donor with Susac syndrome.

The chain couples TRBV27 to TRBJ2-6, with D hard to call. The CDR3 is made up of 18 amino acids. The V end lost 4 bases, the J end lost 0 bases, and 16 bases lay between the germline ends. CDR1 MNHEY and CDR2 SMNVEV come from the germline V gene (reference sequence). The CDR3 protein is CASSSLGRTSSGANVLTF. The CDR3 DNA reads TGTGCCAGCAGTTCCCTCGGCAGGACGAGCTCTGGGGCCAACGTCCTGACTTTC.

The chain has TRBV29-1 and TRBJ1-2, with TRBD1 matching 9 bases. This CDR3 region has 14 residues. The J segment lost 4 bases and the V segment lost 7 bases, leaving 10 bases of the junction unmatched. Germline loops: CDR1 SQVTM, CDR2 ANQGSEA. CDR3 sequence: CSAKLGQGSYGYTF. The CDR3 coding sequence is TGCAGCGCGAAACTCGGACAGGGGAGCTATGGCTACACCTTC.

The CDR3, as DNA: TGCAGTGCTAGAGGCGCACAGGGAAATCAGCCCCAGCATTTT. Translating it yields CSARGAQGNQPQHF. The rearrangement joins TRBV20-1 to TRBJ1-5; TRBD1 might be the D (6 bases). The length of the CDR3 is 14 residues. Germline CDR1 and CDR2: DFQATT and SNEGSKA (reference sequence). V shed 1 base and J shed 4 bases, with 11 bases lying between them.

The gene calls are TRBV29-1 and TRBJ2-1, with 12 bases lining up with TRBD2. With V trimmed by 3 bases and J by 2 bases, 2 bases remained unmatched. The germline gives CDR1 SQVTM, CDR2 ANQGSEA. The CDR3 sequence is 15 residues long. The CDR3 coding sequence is TGCAGCGTTGACGGACTAGCGGGGCCCTACAATGAGCAGTTCTTC. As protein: CSVDGLAGPYNEQFF.

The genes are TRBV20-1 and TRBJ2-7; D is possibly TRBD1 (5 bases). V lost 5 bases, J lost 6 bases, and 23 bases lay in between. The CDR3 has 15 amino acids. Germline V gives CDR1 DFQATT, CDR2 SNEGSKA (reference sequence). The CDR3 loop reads CSAGRGTTYSREQYF. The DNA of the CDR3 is TGCAGTGCTGGTAGGGGAACAACGTATTCCCGCGAGCAGTACTTC.

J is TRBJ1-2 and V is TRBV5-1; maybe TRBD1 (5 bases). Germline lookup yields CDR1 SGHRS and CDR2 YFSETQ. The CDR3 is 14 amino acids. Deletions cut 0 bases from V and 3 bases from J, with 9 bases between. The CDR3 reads CASSLELGDYGYTF. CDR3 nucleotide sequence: TGCGCCAGCAGCTTGGAGCTGGGGGACTATGGCTACACCTTC.

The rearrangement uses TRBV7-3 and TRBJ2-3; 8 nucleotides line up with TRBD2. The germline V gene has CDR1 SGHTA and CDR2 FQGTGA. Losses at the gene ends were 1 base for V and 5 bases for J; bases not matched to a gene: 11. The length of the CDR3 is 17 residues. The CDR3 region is CASSLRGSGARGDTQYF. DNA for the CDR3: TGTGCCAGCAGCTTAAGGGGTAGCGGGGCCAGGGGAGATACGCAGTATTTT.

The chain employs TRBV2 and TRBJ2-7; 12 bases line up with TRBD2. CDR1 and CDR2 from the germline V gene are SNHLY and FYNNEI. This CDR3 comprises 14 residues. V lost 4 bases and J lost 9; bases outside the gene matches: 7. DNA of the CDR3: TGTGCCAGCAGTGCAGGACTAGCGGGGTCTCGGCAGTACTTC. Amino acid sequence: CASSAGLAGSRQYF.

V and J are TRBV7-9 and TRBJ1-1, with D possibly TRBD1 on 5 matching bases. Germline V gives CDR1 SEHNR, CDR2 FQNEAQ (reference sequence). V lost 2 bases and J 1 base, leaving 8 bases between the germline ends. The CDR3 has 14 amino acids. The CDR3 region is CASSLRQSNTEAFF. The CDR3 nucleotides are TGTGCCAGCAGCTTACGACAGTCGAACACTGAAGCTTTCTTT.

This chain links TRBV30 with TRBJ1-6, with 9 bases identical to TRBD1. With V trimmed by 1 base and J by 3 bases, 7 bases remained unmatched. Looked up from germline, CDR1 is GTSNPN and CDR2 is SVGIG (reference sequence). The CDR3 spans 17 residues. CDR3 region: CAWSGGTGSGYNSPLHF. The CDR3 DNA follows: TGTGCCTGGAGTGGAGGGACAGGGAGTGGCTATAATTCACCCCTCCACTTT. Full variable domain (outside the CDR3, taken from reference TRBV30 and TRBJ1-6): SQTIHQWPATLVQPVGSPLSLECTVEGTSNPNLYWYRQAAGRGLQLLFYSVGIGQISSEVPQNLSASRPQDRQFILSSKKLLLSDSGFYLCAWSGGTGSGYNSPLHFGNGTRLTVT.

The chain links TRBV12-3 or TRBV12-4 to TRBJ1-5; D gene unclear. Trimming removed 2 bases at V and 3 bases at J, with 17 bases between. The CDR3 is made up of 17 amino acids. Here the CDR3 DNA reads TGTGCCAGCAGTTTACCCCCATGGGGTAACAACAATCAGCCCCAGCATTTT. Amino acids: CASSLPPWGNNNQPQHF.

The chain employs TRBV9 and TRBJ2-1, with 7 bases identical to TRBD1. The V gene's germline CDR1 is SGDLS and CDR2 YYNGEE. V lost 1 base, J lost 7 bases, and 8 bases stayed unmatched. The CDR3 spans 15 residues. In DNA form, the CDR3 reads TGTGCCAGCAGCGTACGTACAGGGGAAAAGAATGAGCAGTTCTTC. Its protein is CASSVRTGEKNEQFF.

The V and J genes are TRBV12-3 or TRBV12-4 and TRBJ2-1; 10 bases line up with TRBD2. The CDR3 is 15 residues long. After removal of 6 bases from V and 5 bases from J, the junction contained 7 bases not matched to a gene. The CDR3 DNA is TGTGCCAGCAGCCCTAGCGGGGGATGGGACAATGAGCAGTTCTTC. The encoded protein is CASSPSGGWDNEQFF.

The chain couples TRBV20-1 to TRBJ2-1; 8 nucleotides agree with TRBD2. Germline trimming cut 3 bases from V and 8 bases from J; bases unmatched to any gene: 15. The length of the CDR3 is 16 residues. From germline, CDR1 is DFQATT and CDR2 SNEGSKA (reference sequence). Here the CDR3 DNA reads TGCAGTGCTAGTGGGTTTCTAGCGGGTATCATCGATGAGCAGTTCTTC. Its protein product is CSASGFLAGIIDEQFF.

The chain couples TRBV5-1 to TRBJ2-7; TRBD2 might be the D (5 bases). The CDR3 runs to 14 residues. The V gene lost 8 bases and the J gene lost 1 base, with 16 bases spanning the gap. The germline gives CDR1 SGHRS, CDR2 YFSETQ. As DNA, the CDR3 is TGCGCCAGAGGTGAGGGAATACCTTCCTACGAGCAGTACTTC. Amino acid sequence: CARGEGIPSYEQYF.

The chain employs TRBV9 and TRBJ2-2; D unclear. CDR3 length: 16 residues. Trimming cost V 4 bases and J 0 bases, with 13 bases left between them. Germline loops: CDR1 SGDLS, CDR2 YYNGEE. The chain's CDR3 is CASSPLLLANTGELFF. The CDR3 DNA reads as TGTGCCAGCAGCCCCTTGCTCCTAGCGAACACCGGGGAGCTGTTTTTT.

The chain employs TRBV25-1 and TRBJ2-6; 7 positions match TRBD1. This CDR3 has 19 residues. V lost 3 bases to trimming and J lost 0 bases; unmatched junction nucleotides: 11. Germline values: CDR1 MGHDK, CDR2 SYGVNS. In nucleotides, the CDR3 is TGTGCCAGCAGTGACCCCCGGGACAGCGGACTCTCTGGGGCCAACGTCCTGACTTTC. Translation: CASSDPRDSGLSGANVLTF.

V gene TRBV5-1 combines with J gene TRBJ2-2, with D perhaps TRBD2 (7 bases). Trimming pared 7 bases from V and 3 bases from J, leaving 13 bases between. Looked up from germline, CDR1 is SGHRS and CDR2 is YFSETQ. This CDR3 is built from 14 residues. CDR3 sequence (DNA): TGCGCCAGCCTCCGAGGGGGGGACACCGGGGAGCTGTTTTTT. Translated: CASLRGGDTGELFF.

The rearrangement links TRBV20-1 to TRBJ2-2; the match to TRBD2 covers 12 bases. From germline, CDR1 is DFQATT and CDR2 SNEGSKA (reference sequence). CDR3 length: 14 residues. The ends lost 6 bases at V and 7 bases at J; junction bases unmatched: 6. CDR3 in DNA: TGCAGTGCCCTAGCGGGGGGGCGTAACGGGGAGCTGTTTTTT. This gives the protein CSALAGGRNGELFF.

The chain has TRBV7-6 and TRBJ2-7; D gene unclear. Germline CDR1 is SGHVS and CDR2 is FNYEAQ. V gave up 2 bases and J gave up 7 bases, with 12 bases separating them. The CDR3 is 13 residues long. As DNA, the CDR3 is TGTGCCAGCAGCTTATTGGTAGCCGGAGAGCAGTACTTC. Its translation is CASSLLVAGEQYF.

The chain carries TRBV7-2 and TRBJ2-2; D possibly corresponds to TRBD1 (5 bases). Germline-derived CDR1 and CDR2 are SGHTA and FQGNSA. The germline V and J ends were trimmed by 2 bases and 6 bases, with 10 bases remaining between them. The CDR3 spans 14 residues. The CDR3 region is CASSLLQVPGELFF. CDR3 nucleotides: TGTGCCAGCAGCTTATTACAGGTCCCCGGGGAGCTGTTTTTT.

CDR3 sequence: CASSLARGNGYTF. CDR3 sequence (DNA): TGTGCCAGCAGCCTTGCGAGGGGGAACGGCTACACCTTC. The genes are TRBV3-1 and TRBJ1-2; D might be TRBD1 (6 bases). The germline V gene encodes CDR1 LGHDT and CDR2 YNNKEL (reference sequence). V shed 4 bases and J shed 8 bases, with 14 bases lying between them. The CDR3 is 13 residues long.

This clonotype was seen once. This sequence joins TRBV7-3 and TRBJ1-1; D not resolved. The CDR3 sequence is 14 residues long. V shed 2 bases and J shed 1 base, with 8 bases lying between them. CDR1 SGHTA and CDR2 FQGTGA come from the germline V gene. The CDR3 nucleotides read TGTGCCAGCAGCTTAGCATCAGGGAACACTGAAGCTTTCTTT. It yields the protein CASSLASGNTEAFF.

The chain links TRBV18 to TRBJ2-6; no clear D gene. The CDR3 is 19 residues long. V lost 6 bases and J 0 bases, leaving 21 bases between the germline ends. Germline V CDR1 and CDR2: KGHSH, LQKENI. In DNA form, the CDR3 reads TGTGCCAGCTCCCAAGTGTTAGACACTTTTGCCTCTGGGGCCAACGTCCTGACTTTC. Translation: CASSQVLDTFASGANVLTF.

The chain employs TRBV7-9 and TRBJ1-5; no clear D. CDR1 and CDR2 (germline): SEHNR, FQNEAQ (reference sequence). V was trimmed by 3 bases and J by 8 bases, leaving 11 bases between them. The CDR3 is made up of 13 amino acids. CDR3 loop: CASSFGTAEPQHF. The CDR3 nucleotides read TGTGCCAGCAGCTTTGGAACGGCCGAGCCCCAGCATTTT.

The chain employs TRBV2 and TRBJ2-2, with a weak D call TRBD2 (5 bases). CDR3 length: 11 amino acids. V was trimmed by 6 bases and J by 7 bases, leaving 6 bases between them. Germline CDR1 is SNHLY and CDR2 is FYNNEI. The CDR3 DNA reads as TGTGCCAGCAGGGAGGTCGGGGAGCTGTTTTTT. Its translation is CASREVGELFF.

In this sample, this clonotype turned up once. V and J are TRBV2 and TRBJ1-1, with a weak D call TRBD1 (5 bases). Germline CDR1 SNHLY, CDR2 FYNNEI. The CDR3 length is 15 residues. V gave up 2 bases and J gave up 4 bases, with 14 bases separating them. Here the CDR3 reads CASSESKGLGTEAFF. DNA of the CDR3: TGTGCCAGCAGTGAAAGCAAGGGGCTCGGCACTGAAGCTTTCTTT.

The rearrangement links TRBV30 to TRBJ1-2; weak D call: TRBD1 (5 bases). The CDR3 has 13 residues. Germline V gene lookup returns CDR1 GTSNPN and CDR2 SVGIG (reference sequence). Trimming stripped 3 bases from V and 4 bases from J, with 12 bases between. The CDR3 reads CAWSFRGGYGYTF. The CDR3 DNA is TGTGCCTGGAGCTTCCGGGGGGGCTATGGCTACACCTTC.